This T cell receptor (beta chain) originates from a study of OX40 agonist ivuxolimab in advanced cancers. V lost 6 bases, J lost 7 bases, and 13 bases lay in between. Germline values: CDR1 SEHNR, CDR2 FQNEAQ (reference sequence). The CDR3 length is 14 residues. Study-wide points: Clonal expansion from baseline to week 6 occurred in both CD4+ and CD8+ T cells.

For this clone: Its antigen is not identified.

The data were produced by immunoSEQ multiplex PCR, yet TCRdb's version contains in-frame clones alone and is incomplete. The table has approximately 66,000 clones, about 87% seen once. This specimen was CD4+ or CD8+ T cells sorted from blood, taken in a trial of the OX40 agonist ivuxolimab. This TCR was recovered from an adult with an advanced solid tumor such as melanoma, head and neck, liver or kidney cancer. The chain employs TRBV7-9 and TRBJ1-6; D is undetermined. The DNA for the CDR3 is TGTGCCAGCAGAGCCGGGGTAGGGAATTCACCCCTCCACTTT. Translation: CASRAGVGNSPLHF.